This TCR beta chain was documented in a study of T cells expressing NK-cell markers. Background on the study: Each TCR beta repertoire originated in sorted T cells that were CD3+CD56+NKG2C+, CD3+CD56+NKG2C- or CD3+CD56-NKG2C+.

TCRdb re-analyzed the 5' RACE reads; it lists each CDR3 protein once, without DNA. Its table records hundreds of thousands of distinct CDR3 sequences. From germline, CDR1 is SGHTA and CDR2 FQGTGA. This CDR3 comprises 16 residues. Comment on this clonotype: The antigen is not known.

Notes on the study in general: A few of the donors also had these clonotypes leading their CD3+CD56-NKG2C+ fraction. Clarity on HCMV specificity was lacking for the expanded NKG2C+ T cell clones. In 5 or 6 donors, dominant CD3+CD56+NKG2C+ clonotypes ranked among the top 10 CD8+ clonotypes.

This sequence joins TRBV7-3 and TRBJ2-7; TCRdb calls TRBD1, which cannot be checked without DNA. The sequenced sample consisted of blood T cells: a sorted CD56 or NKG2C T cell subset, CD4+ or CD8+ T cells, or bulk PBMC T cells (not recorded which). This clonotype originated in a woman between 18 and 69 years old in good health. The chain's CDR3 is CASSLTGASVTYEQYF.